These T cell receptor beta chains were read from a single sample in a study of CD8 T cells in ankylosing spondylitis. TCRdb processed the 5' RACE reads anew with MiXCR; each CDR3 protein has one entry. The sample has around 130,000 distinct CDR3 sequences; roughly a tenth are singletons. The sample taken for sequencing was blood, either unsorted or a sorted T cell fraction (not recorded which). The receptor source for this set is a male donor with ankylosing spondylitis or in good health (not recorded which). Both conserved end residues are part of each CDR3. D genes are given only for firm matches. Size tells how often a clone was seen (once, few, many) or the class of an expanded clone, and some rows leave it out.

V gene	CDR3 length	J gene	D gene	clone size	CDR3 protein	CDR3 DNA
TRBV20-1	11	TRBJ2-1	NA	once	CSAPRTNEQFF	TGCAGTGCCCCCCGGACCAATGAGCAGTTCTTC
TRBV20-1	15	TRBJ2-1	TRBD2	NA	CSARVGGSSYNEQFF	TGCAGTGCTAGGGTGGGCGGGAGCTCCTACAATGAGCAGTTCTTC
TRBV5-1	17	TRBJ2-2	TRBD1	many	CASSLGGQIYFTGELFF	TGCGCCAGCAGCTTGGGGGGACAGATCTACTTCACCGGGGAGCTGTTTTTT
TRBV3-1	15	TRBJ2-7	NA	many	CASSQVQGYFHEQYF	TGTGCCAGCAGCCAAGTACAGGGTTACTTCCACGAGCAGTACTTC
TRBV7-9	17	TRBJ2-6	NA	NA	CASSTSRTLSGANVLTF	TGTGCCAGCAGCACTAGCCGGACCCTCTCTGGGGCCAACGTCCTGACTTTC
TRBV27	15	TRBJ2-2	TRBD2	many	CASSFSGANTGELFF	TGTGCCAGCAGTTTTAGCGGGGCGAACACCGGGGAGCTGTTTTTT
TRBV11-2	19	TRBJ2-7	TRBD2	many	CASSSIRWTSGRLPYEQYF	TGTGCCAGCAGCTCGATTCGATGGACTAGCGGGAGATTGCCCTACGAGCAGTACTTC
TRBV5-6	16	TRBJ2-3	TRBD2	many	CASSRVLAGNTDTQYF	TGTGCCAGCAGCCGCGTACTAGCGGGGAACACAGATACGCAGTATTTT
TRBV20-1	14	TRBJ1-1	TRBD1	many	CSAGPGTGGTEAFF	TGCAGTGCTGGACCCGGGACAGGGGGCACTGAAGCTTTCTTT
TRBV12-3/TRBV12-4	13	TRBJ1-4	NA	many	CASTPLAGEKLFF	TGTGCCAGCACCCCATTGGCGGGTGAAAAACTGTTTTTT
TRBV5-1	16	TRBJ2-1	NA	few	CASSLLSGAGYNEQFF	TGCGCCAGCAGCTTGCTCTCGGGAGCTGGGTACAATGAGCAGTTCTTC
TRBV6-2/TRBV6-3	15	TRBJ1-5	TRBD1	NA	CASSYEGGAGQPQHF	TGTGCCAGCAGTTACGAAGGGGGCGCAGGGCAGCCCCAGCATTTT
TRBV6-5	13	TRBJ2-7	NA	many	CASSYSPSAEQYF	TGTGCCAGCAGTTACTCCCCGTCTGCCGAGCAGTACTTC
TRBV10-3	17	TRBJ2-3	NA	NA	CAIRRVLAASSTDTQYF	TGTGCCATCAGGAGGGTGTTAGCGGCATCTAGCACAGATACGCAGTATTTT
TRBV5-1	17	TRBJ2-4	NA	many	CASSFGSYLRDKNIQYF	TGCGCCAGCAGCTTTGGGTCCTATCTACGGGACAAAAACATTCAGTACTTC
TRBV14	17	TRBJ2-1	TRBD2	NA	CASSPAPRLALFHEQFF	TGTGCCAGCAGCCCAGCTCCGAGACTAGCTTTATTTCATGAGCAGTTCTTC
TRBV20-1	15	TRBJ2-7	TRBD1	few	CSAGTSGTDPYEQYF	TGCAGTGCTGGAACATCCGGGACAGACCCCTACGAGCAGTACTTC
TRBV20-1	11	TRBJ2-7	NA	few	CSAKTAYEQYF	TGCAGTGCGAAGACCGCCTACGAGCAGTACTTC